Reported below is one T cell receptor (beta chain). Antigen unknown. Method: immunoSEQ multiplex PCR; TCRdb's copy keeps in-frame clones and lacks some. The repertoire holds 2 million to 2.5 million clones, with approximately 93% as singletons. This CDR3 is built from 17 residues. V shed 3 bases and J 6 bases; nucleotides not matched to a gene: 12. CDR1 SNHLY and CDR2 FYNNEI come from the germline V gene. The data derive from a study of shared clonotypes between healthy human individuals. The study's findings and limits: The rarefaction results pointed to incomplete sorted-subset sequencing despite large depth.

The chain employs TRBV2 and TRBJ2-1, with TRBD2 identical over 9 bases. Sample: naive CD4+ T cells from PBMCs. The subset: CD45RA+ positively selected. The receptor's source is a man aged 18-30 years in good health. Some clones in this sample may be carry-over from other donors' samples. For the CDR3, the DNA is TGTGCCAGCAGTGACATTGGGGAGCTAGCGGGACGCAATGAGCAGTTCTTC. It is translated as CASSDIGELAGRNEQFF.